This passage covers 29 T cell receptor beta chains from one sample sequenced in a study of beta chain features in type 1 diabetes. The study's findings and limits: Across all four CD4+ subsets, people with type 1 diabetes showed modestly shorter TCRB CDR3s.

Reverse transcribing all isolated RNA meant expressed TCRB transcripts were sequenced. TCRdb's copy holds only in-frame clones and misses some; the assay was immunoSEQ multiplex PCR. The sample contains about 300,000 clones, roughly 12% of which appear only once. Which antigens these TCRs recognize remains unknown. Sequenced: naive CD4+ T cells from blood. The receptors originated from a woman aged 18-29 years with type 1 diabetes.

The chain recombines TRBV7-2 with TRBJ1-2; D gene unclear. There are 17 residues in the CDR3. Trimming left V 5 bases short and J 7 bases short, with 26 bases between. Germline V gene sequence: CDR1 SGHTA, CDR2 FQGNSA. CDR3 sequence reads: CASSQFGVSEQATGYTF. CDR3 bases: TGTGCCAGCAGCCAATTCGGGGTATCGGAGCAGGCAACTGGCTACACCTTC.

This clone was seen more than once but under ten times. The CDR3: CAWSLGGQGHHQPQHF. The CDR3 coding sequence is TGTGCCTGGAGTTTAGGGGGACAGGGCCACCATCAGCCCCAGCATTTT. V is TRBV30 and J is TRBJ1-5; 9 bases match TRBD1. Germline V gene lookup returns CDR1 GTSNPN and CDR2 SVGIG (reference sequence). The CDR3 has 16 residues. The V and J ends lost 2 bases and 5 bases, in that order; junction bases with no gene match: 10.

The V and J genes are TRBV5-6 and TRBJ1-2, with D unresolved. CDR1 and CDR2 from the germline V gene are SGHDT and YYEEEE. CDR3 length equals 12 residues. Trimming cost V 2 bases and J 3 bases, with 5 bases left between them. This chain's CDR3 is CASSFSDYGYTF. In DNA form, the CDR3 reads TGTGCCAGCAGCTTTAGCGACTATGGCTACACCTTC.

This sequence joins TRBV6-5 and TRBJ1-1; 8 positions agree with TRBD1. J was trimmed by 5 bases and V by 5 bases; bases with no gene match: 7. The germline V gene has CDR1 MNHEY and CDR2 SVGAGI. The CDR3 spans 14 residues. CDR3 loop: CASSVTDRVTEAFF. The DNA for the CDR3 is TGTGCCAGCAGTGTAACGGACAGGGTGACTGAAGCTTTCTTT.

V is TRBV18 and J is TRBJ2-2; D may be TRBD2 (5 bases). This CDR3 has 14 amino acids. V lost 4 bases and J lost 6, with 12 bases in between. Germline values: CDR1 KGHSH, CDR2 LQKENI. The CDR3 spells CASSLAGGAGELFF. The CDR3 DNA sequence: TGTGCCAGCTCACTGGCAGGAGGAGCCGGGGAGCTGTTTTTT. The full variable domain, with the rest looked up from reference TRBV18 and TRBJ2-2, is NAGVMQNPRHLVRRRGQEARLRCSPMKGHSHVYWYRQLPEEGLKFMVYLQKENIIDESGMPKERFSAEFPKEGPSILRIQQVVRGDSAAYFCASSLAGGAGELFFGEGSRLTVL.

The table lists this clone with a few counts. The chain is built from TRBV18 and TRBJ2-1; TRBD1 matches at 9 bases. The junction had 8 bases not matched to a gene; V was cut back by 4 bases and J by 7 bases. The CDR3 has 15 residues. CDR1 is KGHSH, CDR2 LQKENI, per germline. CDR3: CASSLVWTGDNEQFF. CDR3 nucleotide sequence: TGTGCCAGCTCACTGGTGTGGACAGGGGATAATGAGCAGTTCTTC.

This clone was detected a few times. The V call is TRBV30, the J call TRBJ2-5, with TRBD1 identical over 7 bases. CDR3 length: 14 residues. The V gene's germline CDR1 is GTSNPN and CDR2 SVGIG (reference sequence). J gave up 4 bases and V 2 bases, and 7 bases lay outside the gene matches. The CDR3 loop reads CAWSKADRAETQYF. Written as DNA, the CDR3 is TGTGCCTGGAGTAAGGCCGACAGGGCAGAGACCCAGTACTTC.

Here the CDR3 reads CASKRGDRGATDTQYF. CDR3 sequence (DNA): TGTGCCAGTAAACGGGGAGACAGGGGAGCCACAGATACGCAGTATTTT. The V and J genes are TRBV19 and TRBJ2-3; 8 bases are shared with TRBD1. V gave up 7 bases and J gave up 2 bases; unmatched junction bases: 11. This CDR3 contains 16 residues. Germline V gives CDR1 LNHDA, CDR2 SQIVND (reference sequence). Filled out from reference TRBV19 and TRBJ2-3, the complete variable domain reads DGGITQSPKYLFRKEGQNVTLSCEQNLNHDAMYWYRQDPGQGLRLIYYSQIVNDFQKGDIAEGYSVSREKKESFPLTVTSAQKNPTAFYLCASKRGDRGATDTQYFGPGTRLTVL.

This clone was observed a handful of times. DNA of the CDR3: TGTGCCAGCAGCCTGGGACTAGCGGGAGGGCCGGTCAAAAACATTCAGTACTTC. This translates into CASSLGLAGGPVKNIQYF. The V and J genes are TRBV5-8 and TRBJ2-4; TRBD2 aligns across 16 bases. The CDR3 is 18 amino acids. V trimming: 4 bases; J trimming: 3 bases; junction bases outside the gene matches: 7. CDR1 is SGHTS and CDR2 is YDEGEE in the germline V gene. The full variable domain, rest sourced from reference TRBV5-8 and TRBJ2-4, is EAGVTQSPTHLIKTRGQQATLRCSPISGHTSVYWYQQALGLGLQFLLWYDEGEERNRGNFPPRFSGRQFPNYSSELNVNALELEDSALYLCASSLGLAGGPVKNIQYFGAGTRLSVL.

There are a few counts of this clone. The rearrangement links TRBV4-3 to TRBJ1-3, with 8 positions matching TRBD1. This CDR3 spans 15 amino acids. V trimming: 1 base; J trimming: 7 bases; junction bases outside the gene matches: 6. CDR1 is LGHNA and CDR2 is YSLEER in the germline V gene. The CDR3 sequence: CASSQAGTGLNTIYF. CDR3 DNA sequence: TGCGCCAGCAGCCAAGCCGGGACAGGTCTGAACACCATATATTTT.

The V and J genes are TRBV28 and TRBJ2-7; D perhaps matches TRBD1 (6 bases). The CDR3 covers 16 residues. CDR1 MDHEN and CDR2 SYDVKM come from the germline V gene. Trimming took off 5 bases at V and 2 bases at J, with 19 bases between the two ends. For the CDR3, the DNA is TGTGCCAGCAGTCCCTCCCGGACAGCCGGAGCCTACGAGCAGTACTTC. Translated: CASSPSRTAGAYEQYF.

This clone occurred a few times. The genes are TRBV6-5 and TRBJ2-3, with 10 bases lining up with TRBD1. V gave up 5 bases and J gave up 6 bases; unmatched junction bases: 8. Germline-derived CDR1 and CDR2 are MNHEY and SVGAGI. The CDR3 extends over 15 amino acids. The CDR3 DNA is TGTGCCAGCAGTCACCGGGACAGGGGCCGGGATACGCAGTATTTT. It is translated as CASSHRDRGRDTQYF.

The rearrangement links TRBV19 to TRBJ1-5; possibly TRBD1 for D (6 bases). V gave up 3 bases and J gave up 2 bases, with 14 bases separating them. This CDR3 contains 16 residues. Germline V gene data show CDR1 as LNHDA and CDR2 as SQIVND (reference sequence). The CDR3 sequence: CASSIFGPGGNQPQHF. CDR3 DNA: TGTGCCAGTAGTATTTTCGGACCAGGGGGCAATCAGCCCCAGCATTTT.

V and J are TRBV4-3 and TRBJ2-1, with 8 bases matching TRBD2. The ends lost 0 bases at V and 2 bases at J; junction bases unmatched: 3. CDR3 length equals 16 residues. Looked up from germline, CDR1 is LGHNA and CDR2 is YSLEER. CDR3 in DNA: TGCGCCAGCAGCCAAGATCAGCGGGGGCCCTACAATGAGCAGTTCTTC. Encoded protein: CASSQDQRGPYNEQFF.

This clone has a handful of counts. This chain uses TRBV7-9 with TRBJ1-5, with D perhaps matching TRBD1 (6 bases). The germline CDR1 and CDR2 sequences are SEHNR and FQNEAQ (reference sequence). Trimming left V 0 bases short and J 5 bases short, with 11 bases between. CDR3 length: 15 amino acids. The CDR3, as DNA: TGTGCCAGCAGCTTAGCGGGAAAGGGGGATCAGCCCCAGCATTTT. Encoded protein: CASSLAGKGDQPQHF.

The chain combines TRBV7-6 with TRBJ2-6; perhaps TRBD1 as D (6 bases). In germline, CDR1 is SGHVS, CDR2 FNYEAQ. CDR3 length: 15 residues. Trimming pared 1 base from V and 2 bases from J, leaving 6 bases between. CDR3: CASSLGQAGANVLTF. As DNA, the CDR3 is TGTGCCAGCAGCTTAGGACAGGCTGGGGCCAACGTCCTGACTTTC.

This clone has more than one count but fewer than ten. V is TRBV4-2 and J is TRBJ2-1; 15 nucleotides align to TRBD2. This CDR3 has 16 amino acids. V was pared by 4 bases and J by 8 bases, with 6 bases of the junction left unmatched. Germline V gene lookup returns CDR1 LGHNA and CDR2 YNFKEQ. CDR3 nucleotide sequence: TGTGCCAGCAGCCGAGGACTAGCGGGAGGGCCCGATGAGCAGTTCTTC. This encodes CASSRGLAGGPDEQFF.

Points on this clone: The sample has other DNA sequences that encode this CDR3 too. This chain uses TRBV5-1 with TRBJ2-3; 9 bases align to TRBD1. The V and J ends lost 2 bases and 1 base, in that order; junction bases with no gene match: 2. The CDR3 has 15 amino acids. Looked up from germline, CDR1 is SGHRS and CDR2 is YFSETQ. The CDR3, as DNA: TGCGCCAGCAGCTTTAGGACAGGGGGCACAGATACGCAGTATTTT. It translates to CASSFRTGGTDTQYF.

In its sample, this clone was seen a few times. Written as DNA, the CDR3 is TGCAGCGTTGCGGGACTAGCGGGAGCAGAGTACGAGCAGTACTTC. Protein product: CSVAGLAGAEYEQYF. The J gene is TRBJ2-7, the V gene TRBV29-1; the match to TRBD2 covers 14 bases. The germline V gene has CDR1 SQVTM and CDR2 ANQGSEA. The CDR3 spans 15 residues. V lost 4 bases, J lost 4 bases, and 6 bases stayed unmatched.

The chain combines TRBV11-2 with TRBJ2-1, with 7 nucleotides matching TRBD1. Trimming took 1 base from V and 2 from J; bases not matched to a gene: 5. Germline V gene lookup returns CDR1 SGHAT and CDR2 FQNNGV. The CDR3 is made up of 16 amino acids. In DNA form, the CDR3 reads TGTGCCAGCAGCTTAGGAAGGGACAGCACCTACAATGAGCAGTTCTTC. This codes for CASSLGRDSTYNEQFF.

The table lists this clone with a few counts. The rearrangement links TRBV5-1 to TRBJ2-5; D may be TRBD2 (5 bases). The CDR3 extends over 14 amino acids. Germline V gives CDR1 SGHRS, CDR2 YFSETQ. V dropped 4 bases and J dropped 1 base, with 11 bases sitting between them. CDR3 nucleotides: TGCGCCAGCAGCGAGCGGTTTTTCCAAGAGACCCAGTACTTC. This gives the protein CASSERFFQETQYF.

This clone was seen more than once but under ten times. V is TRBV18 and J is TRBJ1-5; 8 nucleotides line up with TRBD1. From germline, CDR1 is KGHSH and CDR2 LQKENI. The J segment lost 7 bases and the V segment lost 3 bases, leaving 8 bases of the junction unmatched. The CDR3 covers 15 residues. CDR3 protein: CASSPSGGVRQPQHF. Written as DNA, the CDR3 is TGTGCCAGCTCACCCTCAGGGGGCGTACGACAGCCCCAGCATTTT.

The chain is built from TRBV28 and TRBJ2-1, with 7 bases matching TRBD1. Losses at the gene ends were 6 bases for V and 4 bases for J; bases not matched to a gene: 6. Germline assignment: CDR1 MDHEN and CDR2 SYDVKM. The CDR3 loop spans 14 amino acids. The CDR3 loop is CASRSSDRYNEQFF. In nucleotides, the CDR3 is TGTGCCAGCAGGTCCTCGGACAGGTACAATGAGCAGTTCTTC. The variable domain in full, with the rest retrieved from reference TRBV28 and TRBJ2-1, is DVKVTQSSRYLVKRTGEKVFLECVQDMDHENMFWYRQDPGLGLRLIYFSYDVKMKEKGDIPEGYSVSREKKERFSLILESASTNQTSMYLCASRSSDRYNEQFFGPGTRLTVL.

The V and J genes are TRBV4-1 and TRBJ2-5; TRBD1 aligns across 7 bases. The CDR3 contains 15 residues. Losses at the gene ends were 4 bases for V and 5 bases for J; bases not matched to a gene: 10. CDR1 and CDR2 from the germline V gene are MGHRA and YSYEKL. Here the CDR3 DNA reads TGCGCCAGCAGCCCGAAACACAGGGGTGTGGAGACCCAGTACTTC. This codes for CASSPKHRGVETQYF.

V gene TRBV30 combines with J gene TRBJ2-2, with D uncertain. V was pared by 1 base and J by 3 bases, with 6 bases between. The length of the CDR3 is 13 residues. Germline V lookup: CDR1 GTSNPN, CDR2 SVGIG (reference sequence). The CDR3 reads CAWSGAHTGELFF. CDR3 in DNA: TGTGCCTGGAGTGGGGCGCACACCGGGGAGCTGTTTTTT.

The chain joins TRBV7-2 to TRBJ2-3; 13 nucleotides agree with TRBD2. Per germline, CDR1 SGHTA and CDR2 FQGNSA. The CDR3 is made up of 17 amino acids. Losses at the gene ends were 1 base for V and 3 bases for J; bases not matched to a gene: 4. The CDR3 nucleotides read TGTGCCAGCAGCTTAGGGGGGACTAGCGGGATGACAGATACGCAGTATTTT. Its protein product is CASSLGGTSGMTDTQYF.

The chain joins TRBV5-4 to TRBJ2-1; no clear D gene. V was shortened by 4 bases and J by 3 bases, with 14 bases between the two germline ends. The CDR3 length is 15 residues. CDR1 is SGHNT, CDR2 YYREEE, per germline (reference sequence). CDR3: CASSATYVNYNEQFF. The CDR3 DNA is TGTGCCAGCAGCGCTACTTACGTAAACTACAATGAGCAGTTCTTC.

This clone appeared a few times. This rearrangement joins TRBV5-1 to TRBJ2-3, with TRBD2 matching 10 bases. J gave up 2 bases and V 2 bases, and 5 bases lay outside the gene matches. Germline loops: CDR1 SGHRS, CDR2 YFSETQ. This CDR3 comprises 16 residues. The CDR3, as DNA: TGCGCCAGCAGCTTTGGACTAGCGGAAATCACAGATACGCAGTATTTT. This gives the protein CASSFGLAEITDTQYF. The full variable domain, rest sourced from reference TRBV5-1 and TRBJ2-3, is KAGVTQTPRYLIKTRGQQVTLSCSPISGHRSVSWYQQTPGQGLQFLFEYFSETQRNKGNFPGRFSGRQFSNSRSEMNVSTLELGDSALYLCASSFGLAEITDTQYFGPGTRLTVL.

V is TRBV18 and J is TRBJ1-1; 10 nucleotides agree with TRBD1. V dropped 4 bases and J dropped 4; count of bases not matched to a gene: 9. The CDR3 sequence is 16 residues long. Germline loops: CDR1 KGHSH, CDR2 LQKENI. The chain's CDR3 is CASSRQGAESFTEAFF. CDR3 sequence (DNA): TGTGCCAGCTCACGACAGGGGGCGGAAAGTTTCACTGAAGCTTTCTTT.